This TCR beta chain is from a study of blood T cell repertoires in COVID-19. Study context: Italy, Spain and the United States were the sources of the convalescent and acute COVID-19 samples. Sources were T cells, B-cell-depleted T cells, or PBMCs; the material itself was cDNA or gDNA.

Original processing notes: Nucleated cell counts were estimated from reference gene primer amplification. Method: immunoSEQ multiplex PCR; TCRdb's copy keeps in-frame clones and lacks some. That table supplies the V and J calls and clone size; D and trimming were determined from the DNA. The sample lists about 330,000 clones, more than 80% occurring once. The V and J ends lost 7 bases and 9 bases, in that order; junction bases with no gene match: 8. Germline CDR1 SGHTA, CDR2 FQGNSA. This CDR3 is built from 13 residues. The rearrangement joins TRBV7-2 to TRBJ2-1, with 8 bases lining up with TRBD1. The specimen was peripheral blood. The receptor's source is a man in his late teens or twenties who had recovered from COVID-19. As DNA, the CDR3 is TGTGCCAGCATGCCGGGACAGGCGCGTGAGCAGTTCTTC. Its translation is CASMPGQAREQFF.